The T cell receptor (beta chain) described here comes from a study of blood T cell repertoires in COVID-19. Looking at the study overall: From the United States, Italy and Spain came samples of acute and convalescent COVID-19. PBMCs, B-cell-depleted T cells, or T cells were the source of the cDNA or gDNA that made up the material.

As handled by the study authors: Reference gene primer amplification gave estimated nucleated cell counts. TCRdb's table, derived via immunoSEQ multiplex PCR, lists solely in-frame clones and lacks some. V, J and clone size reflect that table, while D and trimming were determined from the DNA. The table records roughly 150,000 clones, about 80% of them present only once. Trimming cost V 3 bases and J 3 bases, with 8 bases left between them. This CDR3 spans 13 amino acids. The sample consisted of peripheral blood. The clonotype was recovered from an elderly woman with acute or convalescent COVID-19. The genes are TRBV12-3 or TRBV12-4 and TRBJ1-1; no definite D call. CDR3 bases: TGTGCCAGCAGTTTGGCAGGCTACACTGAAGCTTTCTTT. This translates into CASSLAGYTEAFF.